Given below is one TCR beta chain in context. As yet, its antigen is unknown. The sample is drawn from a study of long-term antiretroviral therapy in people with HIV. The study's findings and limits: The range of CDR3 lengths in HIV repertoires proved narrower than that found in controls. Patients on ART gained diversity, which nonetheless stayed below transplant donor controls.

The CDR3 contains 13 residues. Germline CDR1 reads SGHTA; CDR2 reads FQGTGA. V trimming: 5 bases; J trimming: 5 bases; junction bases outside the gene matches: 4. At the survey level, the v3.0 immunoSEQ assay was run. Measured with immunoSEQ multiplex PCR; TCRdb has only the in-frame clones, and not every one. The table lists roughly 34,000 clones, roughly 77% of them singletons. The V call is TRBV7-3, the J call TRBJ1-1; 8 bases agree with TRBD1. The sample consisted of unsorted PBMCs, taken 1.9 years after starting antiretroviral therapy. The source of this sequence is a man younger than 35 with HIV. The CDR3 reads CASSPTGVTEAFF. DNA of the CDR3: TGTGCCAGCAGCCCGACAGGGGTGACTGAAGCTTTCTTT. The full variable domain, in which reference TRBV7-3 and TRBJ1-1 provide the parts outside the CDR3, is GAGVSQTPSNKVTEKGKYVELRCDPISGHTALYWYRQSLGQGPEFLIYFQGTGAADDSGLPNDRFFAVRPEGSVSTLKIQRTERGDSAVYLCASSPTGVTEAFFGQGTRLTVV.